Following are 14 T cell receptor beta chains from one sample sequenced in a study of T cell responses to AZD1222 COVID-19 vaccine (TCRdb year 2021). Interpreted using the paper, the time point label stands for: baseline before first vaccination. Library prep was done by the immunoSEQ multiplex PCR assay. Here the immuneACCESS table is served through TCRdb, limited to in-frame sequences with V and J called. Missing clones are a known gap in these copies; in checked studies unresolved V genes cover under half, and the rest lacks a known reason. This sample gives 110,000 to 150,000 clones in total; approximately 90% of them show up just once. The ten biggest clones cover roughly 4% of the sample. The specimen comprised peripheral blood, sampled on day 0 of AZD1222 vaccination. The receptors originated from an adult in good health.

In its sample, this clone was seen a few times. The chain combines TRBV6-5 with TRBJ1-1; TRBD1 is a possible D gene (6 bases). CDR3 length: 13 residues. Trimming took 6 bases from V and 8 from J, leaving 16 bases between them. In germline, CDR1 is MNHEY, CDR2 SVGAGI. The CDR3 coding sequence is TGTGCCAGCAGCCTCTCGCCAGGACAGGAAGCTTTCTTT. This sequence encodes CASSLSPGQEAFF.

This clone was recorded once. This chain uses TRBV5-4 with TRBJ1-2; 7 nucleotides match TRBD1. Per germline, CDR1 SGHNT and CDR2 YYREEE (reference sequence). V lost 2 bases to trimming and J lost 6 bases; unmatched junction nucleotides: 10. The CDR3 is 15 residues long. CDR3 region: CASSFDRVGVNGYTF. For the CDR3, the DNA is TGTGCCAGCAGCTTCGACAGGGTGGGTGTAAATGGCTACACCTTC.

This clone has a handful of counts. This chain uses TRBV12-3 or TRBV12-4 with TRBJ1-2; D is perhaps TRBD1 (5 bases). V was cut by 5 bases and J by 7 bases, with 14 bases left in between. The CDR3 totals 13 residues. CDR3 region: CASSVGHRGGYTF. DNA for the CDR3: TGTGCCAGCAGTGTAGGACATCGCGGTGGCTACACCTTC.

The chain carries TRBV5-8 and TRBJ1-2; maybe TRBD1 (6 bases). Trimming removed 1 base from V and 8 bases from J, with 9 bases in between. CDR1 SGHTS and CDR2 YDEGEE come from the germline V gene. This CDR3 has 12 residues. The CDR3 DNA reads as TGTGCCAGCAGCTTGAGCGGGGGCGGCTACACCTTC. It codes for CASSLSGGGYTF.

This chain links TRBV5-1 with TRBJ2-7; 7 nucleotides agree with TRBD2. V shed 6 bases, J shed 4 bases, and the junction held 13 bases outside the gene matches. Germline assignment: CDR1 SGHRS and CDR2 YFSETQ. The CDR3 has 15 amino acids. The CDR3 bases are TGCGCCAGCATGCGGGAGCCAAGACGGGATTACGAGCAGTACTTC. Its protein product is CASMREPRRDYEQYF.

The chain employs TRBV27 and TRBJ2-7; unclear D gene. V lost 4 bases, J lost 3 bases, and 10 bases lay in between. This CDR3 comprises 13 residues. Germline values: CDR1 MNHEY, CDR2 SMNVEV (reference sequence). CDR3 region: CASSSRSYYEQYF. In DNA, the CDR3 is TGTGCCAGCAGTTCCCGAAGCTACTACGAGCAGTACTTC.

This chain links TRBV4-2 with TRBJ1-4; 8 nucleotides align to TRBD1. The CDR3 extends over 15 amino acids. Germline CDR1 reads LGHNA; CDR2 reads YNFKEQ. After removal of 3 bases from V and 10 bases from J, the junction contained 10 bases not matched to a gene. CDR3 in amino acids: CASSHGRTGSTKLFF. The CDR3 nucleotides read TGTGCCAGCAGCCATGGAAGGACAGGGTCAACAAAACTGTTTTTT.

This chain joins TRBV15 and TRBJ1-1; D possibly corresponds to TRBD1 (6 bases). The CDR3 has 13 amino acids. Germline V gene sequence: CDR1 LNHNV, CDR2 YYDKDF (reference sequence). The V end lost 1 base, the J end lost 11 bases, and 14 bases lay between the germline ends. The CDR3 here is CATSRAGGLGAFF. CDR3 in DNA: TGTGCCACCAGCAGAGCGGGGGGCCTGGGGGCTTTCTTT.

The CDR3 reads CASSIAAIANYGYTF. The CDR3 bases are TGTGCCAGTAGTATAGCGGCGATTGCTAACTATGGCTACACCTTC. V is TRBV19 and J is TRBJ1-2; D is unresolved. The V end lost 1 base, the J end lost 0 bases, and 9 bases lay between the germline ends. Germline V CDR1 and CDR2: LNHDA, SQIVND (reference sequence). The CDR3 is made up of 15 amino acids. The full variable domain, in which reference TRBV19 and TRBJ1-2 provide the parts outside the CDR3, is DGGITQSPKYLFRKEGQNVTLSCEQNLNHDAMYWYRQDPGQGLRLIYYSQIVNDFQKGDIAEGYSVSREKKESFPLTVTSAQKNPTAFYLCASSIAAIANYGYTFGSGTRLTVV.

V usage is TRBV7-3 and J usage is TRBJ1-6; D is perhaps TRBD1 (6 bases). The CDR3 consists of 15 residues. V lost 2 bases to trimming and J lost 7 bases, with 12 bases between them. Looked up from germline, CDR1 is SGHTA and CDR2 is FQGTGA. The CDR3 DNA reads TGTGCCAGCAGCTTAGGACAGCTAGGGAATTCACCCCTCCACTTT. Its protein is CASSLGQLGNSPLHF.

The V gene is TRBV6-5, the J gene TRBJ2-2; D gene uncertain. Trimming shortened V by 2 bases and J by 8 bases, and 6 bases separated the two germline ends. CDR1 MNHEY and CDR2 SVGAGI come from the germline V gene. CDR3 length equals 12 residues. This CDR3 is CASSYATGELFF. CDR3 nucleotides: TGTGCCAGCAGTTACGCGACAGGGGAGCTGTTTTTT.

The rearrangement uses TRBV18 and TRBJ1-5; D gene uncertain. CDR3 length: 15 amino acids. The germline CDR1 and CDR2 sequences are KGHSH and LQKENI. Trimming pared 5 bases from V and 3 bases from J, leaving 14 bases between. The CDR3 spells CASSSLDRVNQPQHF. The CDR3, as DNA: TGTGCCAGCTCATCTCTGGACCGCGTCAATCAGCCCCAGCATTTT.

This clone was detected a few times. The chain links TRBV6-2 or TRBV6-3 to TRBJ1-1; possibly TRBD1 for D (6 bases). The V gene lost 5 bases and the J gene lost 10 bases, with 14 bases spanning the gap. Germline CDR1 is MNHEY and CDR2 is SVGEGT. The CDR3 is made up of 12 amino acids. In DNA, the CDR3 is TGTGCCAGCAGTACCGGGACATGGGTAGCTTTCTTT. It translates to CASSTGTWVAFF.

The rearrangement uses TRBV19 and TRBJ1-1; D not resolved. Trimming took off 7 bases at V and 5 bases at J, with 14 bases between the two ends. CDR1 and CDR2 from the germline V gene are LNHDA and SQIVND (reference sequence). The CDR3 has 13 amino acids. The CDR3 nucleotides read TGTGCCAGTAATAAGAGGGCCGGGACTGAAGCTTTCTTT. This gives the protein CASNKRAGTEAFF.